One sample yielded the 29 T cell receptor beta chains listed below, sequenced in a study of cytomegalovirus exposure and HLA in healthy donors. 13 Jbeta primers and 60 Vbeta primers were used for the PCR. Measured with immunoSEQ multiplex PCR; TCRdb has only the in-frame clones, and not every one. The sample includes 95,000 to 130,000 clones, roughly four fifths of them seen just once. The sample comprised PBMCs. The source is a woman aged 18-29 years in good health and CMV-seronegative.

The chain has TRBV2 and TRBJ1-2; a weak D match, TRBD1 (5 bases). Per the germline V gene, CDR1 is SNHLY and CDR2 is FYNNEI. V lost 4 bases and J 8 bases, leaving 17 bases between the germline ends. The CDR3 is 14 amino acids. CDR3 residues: CASSVSPGSGGYTF. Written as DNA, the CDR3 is TGTGCCAGCAGTGTATCGCCAGGGTCGGGCGGCTACACCTTC.

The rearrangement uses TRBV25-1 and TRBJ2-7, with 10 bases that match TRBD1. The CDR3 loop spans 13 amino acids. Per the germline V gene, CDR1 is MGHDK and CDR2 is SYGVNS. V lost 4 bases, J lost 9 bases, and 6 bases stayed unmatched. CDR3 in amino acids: CASSGQGAQRQYF. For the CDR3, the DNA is TGTGCCAGCAGTGGACAGGGGGCGCAGAGGCAGTACTTC.

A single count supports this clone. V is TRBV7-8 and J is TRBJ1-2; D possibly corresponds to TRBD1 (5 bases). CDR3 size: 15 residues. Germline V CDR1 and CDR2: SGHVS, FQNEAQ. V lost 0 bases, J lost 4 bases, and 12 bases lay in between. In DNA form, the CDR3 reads TGTGCCAGCAGCTTAGCGTCGATAGGGGCCTATGGCTACACCTTC. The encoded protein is CASSLASIGAYGYTF.

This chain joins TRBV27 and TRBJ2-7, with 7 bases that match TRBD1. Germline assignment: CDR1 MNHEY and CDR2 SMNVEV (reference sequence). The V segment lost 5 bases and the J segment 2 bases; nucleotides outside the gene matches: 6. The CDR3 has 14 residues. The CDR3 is CASSLYGTAYEQYF. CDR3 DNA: TGTGCCAGCAGTCTATACGGGACAGCCTACGAGCAGTACTTC.

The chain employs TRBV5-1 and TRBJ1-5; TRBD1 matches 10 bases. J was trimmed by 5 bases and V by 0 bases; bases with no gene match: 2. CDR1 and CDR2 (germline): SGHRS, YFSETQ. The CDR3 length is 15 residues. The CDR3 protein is CASSLGTGGDQPQHF. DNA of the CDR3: TGCGCCAGCAGCTTGGGGACAGGGGGAGATCAGCCCCAGCATTTT.

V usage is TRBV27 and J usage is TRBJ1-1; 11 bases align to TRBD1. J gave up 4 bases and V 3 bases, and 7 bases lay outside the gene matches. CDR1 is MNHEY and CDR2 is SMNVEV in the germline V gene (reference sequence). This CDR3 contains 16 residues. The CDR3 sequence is CASSFLAGQGVTEAFF. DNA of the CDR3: TGTGCCAGCAGTTTCCTCGCGGGACAGGGGGTCACTGAAGCTTTCTTT.

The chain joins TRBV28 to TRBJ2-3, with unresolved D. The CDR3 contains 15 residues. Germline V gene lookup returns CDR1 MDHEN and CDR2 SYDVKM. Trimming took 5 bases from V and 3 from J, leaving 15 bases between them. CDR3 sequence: CASSVPRELTDTQYF. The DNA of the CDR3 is TGTGCCAGCAGTGTCCCCCGTGAACTAACAGATACGCAGTATTTT.

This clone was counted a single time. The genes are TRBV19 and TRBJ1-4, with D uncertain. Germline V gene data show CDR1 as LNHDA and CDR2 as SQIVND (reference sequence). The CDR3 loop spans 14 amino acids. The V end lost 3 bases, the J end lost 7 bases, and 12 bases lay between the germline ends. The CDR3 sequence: CASSMSGKSEKLFF. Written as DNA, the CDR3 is TGTGCCAGTAGTATGTCCGGGAAAAGTGAAAAACTGTTTTTT.

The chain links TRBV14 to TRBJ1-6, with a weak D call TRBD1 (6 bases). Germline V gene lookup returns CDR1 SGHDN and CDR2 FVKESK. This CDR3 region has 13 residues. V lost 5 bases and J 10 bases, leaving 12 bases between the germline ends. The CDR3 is CASSTGPGSPLHF. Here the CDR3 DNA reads TGTGCCAGCAGCACAGGGCCAGGCTCACCCCTCCACTTT.

CDR3 nucleotide sequence: TGTGCCAGCAGCGTAGACGGTTACAATGAGCAGTTCTTC. Encoded protein: CASSVDGYNEQFF. The gene calls are TRBV9 and TRBJ2-1, with no clear D. The CDR3 has 13 residues. Germline CDR1 SGDLS, CDR2 YYNGEE. The ends were cut back, 0 bases at V and 4 bases at J, with 5 bases in the middle.

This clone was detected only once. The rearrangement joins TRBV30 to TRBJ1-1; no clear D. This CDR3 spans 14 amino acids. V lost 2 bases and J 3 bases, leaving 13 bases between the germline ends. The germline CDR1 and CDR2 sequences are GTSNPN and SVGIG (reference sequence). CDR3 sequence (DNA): TGTGCCTGGAGTAGGCCTTGGAGGGACACTGAAGCTTTCTTT. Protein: CAWSRPWRDTEAFF. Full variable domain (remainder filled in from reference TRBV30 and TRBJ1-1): SQTIHQWPATLVQPVGSPLSLECTVEGTSNPNLYWYRQAAGRGLQLLFYSVGIGQISSEVPQNLSASRPQDRQFILSSKKLLLSDSGFYLCAWSRPWRDTEAFFGQGTRLTVV.

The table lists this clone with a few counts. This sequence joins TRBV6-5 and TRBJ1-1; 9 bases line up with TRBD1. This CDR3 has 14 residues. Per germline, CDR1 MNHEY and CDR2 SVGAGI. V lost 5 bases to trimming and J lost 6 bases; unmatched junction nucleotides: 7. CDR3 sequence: CASSTRTGVAEAFF. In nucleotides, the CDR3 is TGTGCCAGCAGTACAAGGACAGGGGTCGCTGAAGCTTTCTTT.

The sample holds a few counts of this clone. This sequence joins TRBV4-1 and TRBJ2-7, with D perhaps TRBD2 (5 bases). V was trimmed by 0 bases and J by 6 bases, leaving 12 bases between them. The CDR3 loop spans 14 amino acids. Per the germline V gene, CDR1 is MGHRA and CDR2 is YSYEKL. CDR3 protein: CASSQEISRVEQYF. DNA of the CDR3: TGCGCCAGCAGCCAAGAAATATCGCGGGTCGAGCAGTACTTC.

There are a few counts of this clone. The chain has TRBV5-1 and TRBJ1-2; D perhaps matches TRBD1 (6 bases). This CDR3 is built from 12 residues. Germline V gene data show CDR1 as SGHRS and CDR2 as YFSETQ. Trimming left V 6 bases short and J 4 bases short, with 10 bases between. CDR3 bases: TGCGCCAGCACAACGACAGGCTATGGCTACACCTTC. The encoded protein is CASTTTGYGYTF. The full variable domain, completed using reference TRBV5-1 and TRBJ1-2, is KAGVTQTPRYLIKTRGQQVTLSCSPISGHRSVSWYQQTPGQGLQFLFEYFSETQRNKGNFPGRFSGRQFSNSRSEMNVSTLELGDSALYLCASTTTGYGYTFGSGTRLTVV.

The DNA for the CDR3 is TGTGCCAGCAGCCAAGGGTCCGGGAGAAGGGAGACCCAGTACTTC. It translates to CASSQGSGRRETQYF. V and J are TRBV4-2 and TRBJ2-5; possibly TRBD2 for D (6 bases). From germline, CDR1 is LGHNA and CDR2 YNFKEQ. The CDR3 is made up of 15 amino acids. Trimming pared 1 base from V and 5 bases from J, leaving 14 bases between.

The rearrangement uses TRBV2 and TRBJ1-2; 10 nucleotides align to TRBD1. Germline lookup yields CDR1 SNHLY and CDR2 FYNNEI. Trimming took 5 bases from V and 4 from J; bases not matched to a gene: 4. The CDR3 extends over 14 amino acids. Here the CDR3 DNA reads TGTGCCAGCAGTAACGGACAGGGGGGCTATGGCTACACCTTC. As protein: CASSNGQGGYGYTF.

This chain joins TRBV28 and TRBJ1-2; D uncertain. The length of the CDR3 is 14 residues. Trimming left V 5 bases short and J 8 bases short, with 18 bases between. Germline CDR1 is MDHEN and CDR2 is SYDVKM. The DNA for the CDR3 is TGTGCCAGCAGTCCCCCCGGGGTAGTAAGCGGCTACACCTTC. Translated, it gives CASSPPGVVSGYTF.

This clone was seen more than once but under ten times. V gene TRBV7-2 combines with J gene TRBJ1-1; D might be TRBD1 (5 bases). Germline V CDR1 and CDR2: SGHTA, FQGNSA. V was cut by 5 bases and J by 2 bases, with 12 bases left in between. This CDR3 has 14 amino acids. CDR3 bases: TGTGCCAGCAGCCTTACAGGTTCTAACACTGAAGCTTTCTTT. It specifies CASSLTGSNTEAFF. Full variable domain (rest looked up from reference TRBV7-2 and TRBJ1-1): GAGVSQSPSNKVTEKGKDVELRCDPISGHTALYWYRQSLGQGLEFLIYFQGNSAPDKSGLPSDRFSAERTGGSVSTLTIQRTQQEDSAVYLCASSLTGSNTEAFFGQGTRLTVV.

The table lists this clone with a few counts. The CDR3 DNA sequence: TGTGCCAGCAACGTTCGGAGTCAGCCCCAGCATTTT. Amino acids: CASNVRSQPQHF. The chain employs TRBV28 and TRBJ1-5; D call uncertain. Per the germline V gene, CDR1 is MDHEN and CDR2 is SYDVKM. Trimming left V 7 bases short and J 6 bases short, with 10 bases between. This CDR3 has 12 amino acids.

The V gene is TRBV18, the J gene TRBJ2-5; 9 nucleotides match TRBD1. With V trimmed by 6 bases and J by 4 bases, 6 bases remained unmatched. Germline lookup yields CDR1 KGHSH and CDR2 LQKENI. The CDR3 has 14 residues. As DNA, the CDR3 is TGTGCCAGCTCCCCAACAGGGGGCGGAGAGACCCAGTACTTC. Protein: CASSPTGGGETQYF. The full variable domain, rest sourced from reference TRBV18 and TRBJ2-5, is NAGVMQNPRHLVRRRGQEARLRCSPMKGHSHVYWYRQLPEEGLKFMVYLQKENIIDESGMPKERFSAEFPKEGPSILRIQQVVRGDSAAYFCASSPTGGGETQYFGPGTRLLVL.

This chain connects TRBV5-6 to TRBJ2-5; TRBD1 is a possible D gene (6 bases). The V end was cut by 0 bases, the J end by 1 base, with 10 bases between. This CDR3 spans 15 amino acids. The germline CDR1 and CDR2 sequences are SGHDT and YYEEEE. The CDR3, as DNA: TGTGCCAGCAGCTTGGGGACAGCCCTCCAAGAGACCCAGTACTTC. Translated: CASSLGTALQETQYF.

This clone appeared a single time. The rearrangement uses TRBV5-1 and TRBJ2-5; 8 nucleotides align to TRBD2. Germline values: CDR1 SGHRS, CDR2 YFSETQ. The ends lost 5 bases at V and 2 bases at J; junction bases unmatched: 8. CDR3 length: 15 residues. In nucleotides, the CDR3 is TGCGCCAGCAGAGGGGCGGGGGGCTCACAAGAGACCCAGTACTTC. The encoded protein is CASRGAGGSQETQYF.

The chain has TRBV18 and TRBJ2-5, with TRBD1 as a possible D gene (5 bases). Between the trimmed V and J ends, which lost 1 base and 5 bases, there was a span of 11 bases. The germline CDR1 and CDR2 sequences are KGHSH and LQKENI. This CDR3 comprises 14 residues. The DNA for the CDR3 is TGTGCCAGCTCACCACTCCCTGCAGGGGAGACCCAGTACTTC. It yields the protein CASSPLPAGETQYF.

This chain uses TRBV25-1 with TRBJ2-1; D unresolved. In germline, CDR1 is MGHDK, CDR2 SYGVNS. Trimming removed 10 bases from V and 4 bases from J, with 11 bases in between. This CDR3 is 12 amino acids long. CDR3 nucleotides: TGTGCCATCGAAGGAGAATACAATGAGCAGTTCTTC. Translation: CAIEGEYNEQFF.

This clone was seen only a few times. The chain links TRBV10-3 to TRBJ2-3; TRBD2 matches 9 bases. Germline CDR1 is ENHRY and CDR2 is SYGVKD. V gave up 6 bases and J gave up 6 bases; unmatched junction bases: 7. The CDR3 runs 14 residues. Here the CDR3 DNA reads TGTGCCATCAGGGTAGCGGGGGATTGGGATACGCAGTATTTT. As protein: CAIRVAGDWDTQYF.

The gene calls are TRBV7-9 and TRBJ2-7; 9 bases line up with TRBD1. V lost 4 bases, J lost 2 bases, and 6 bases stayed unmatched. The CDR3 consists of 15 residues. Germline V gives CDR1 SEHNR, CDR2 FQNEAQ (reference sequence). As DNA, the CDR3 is TGTGCCAGCAGCTCTTTGGGACAGGGAACCTACGAGCAGTACTTC. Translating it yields CASSSLGQGTYEQYF.

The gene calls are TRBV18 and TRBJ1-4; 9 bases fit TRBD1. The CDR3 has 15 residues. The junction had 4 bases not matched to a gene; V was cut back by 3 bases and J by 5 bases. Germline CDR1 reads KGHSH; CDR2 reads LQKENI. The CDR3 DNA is TGTGCCAGCTCACCGACGACAGGGGGAAATGAAAAACTGTTTTTT. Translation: CASSPTTGGNEKLFF.

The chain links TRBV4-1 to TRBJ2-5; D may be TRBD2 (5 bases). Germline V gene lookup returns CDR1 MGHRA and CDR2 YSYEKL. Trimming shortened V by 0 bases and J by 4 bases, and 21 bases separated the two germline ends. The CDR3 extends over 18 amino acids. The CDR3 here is CASSQDRGSSNRVETQYF. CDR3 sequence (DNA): TGCGCCAGCAGCCAAGATCGCGGGTCTAGCAACCGGGTAGAGACCCAGTACTTC.

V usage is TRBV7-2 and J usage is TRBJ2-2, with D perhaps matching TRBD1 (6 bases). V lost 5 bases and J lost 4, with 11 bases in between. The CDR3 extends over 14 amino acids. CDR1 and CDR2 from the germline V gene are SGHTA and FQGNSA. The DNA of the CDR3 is TGTGCCAGCAGCACCGACAGGAGCACCGGGGAGCTGTTTTTT. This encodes CASSTDRSTGELFF.